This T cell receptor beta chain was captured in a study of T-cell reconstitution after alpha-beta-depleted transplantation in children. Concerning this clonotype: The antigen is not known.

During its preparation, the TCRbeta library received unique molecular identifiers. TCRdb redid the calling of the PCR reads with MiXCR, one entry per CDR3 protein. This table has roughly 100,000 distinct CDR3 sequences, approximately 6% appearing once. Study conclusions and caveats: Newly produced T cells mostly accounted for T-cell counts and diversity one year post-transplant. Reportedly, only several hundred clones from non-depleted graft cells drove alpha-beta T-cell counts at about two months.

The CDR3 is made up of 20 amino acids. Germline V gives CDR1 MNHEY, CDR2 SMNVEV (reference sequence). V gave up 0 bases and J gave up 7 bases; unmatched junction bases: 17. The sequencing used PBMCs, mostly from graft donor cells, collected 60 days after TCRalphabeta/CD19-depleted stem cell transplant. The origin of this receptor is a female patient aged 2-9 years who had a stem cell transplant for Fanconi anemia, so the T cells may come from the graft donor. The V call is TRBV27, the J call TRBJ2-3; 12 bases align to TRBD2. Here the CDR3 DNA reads TGTGCCAGCAGTTTATCGGGCCTAGCGGGAGGGCCCCGGAGTTTAAATACGCAGTATTTT. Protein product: CASSLSGLAGGPRSLNTQYF.